This T cell receptor beta chain was observed in a study of T cell repertoires in cytomegalovirus infection. Across the whole study: In public TCR beta signatures, there were indications of both CMV infection and matching HLA type.

Study-wide results and caveats: HLA-C-restricted, CMV-specific TCR beta clonotypes were dominant ex vivo. Frequencies of public TCR beta families were cumulated, and this identified carriers of CMV plus the relevant HLA.

As for this clonotype: Its antigen is unidentified.

TCRdb recomputed calls from the reads with MiXCR, one row per CDR3 protein. The sample records some 120,000 distinct CDR3 sequences, over 9% being singletons. CDR1 and CDR2 (germline): GTSNPN, SVGIG (reference sequence). This CDR3 contains 16 residues. Trimming stripped 3 bases from V and 2 bases from J, with 16 bases between. What was sequenced was PBMCs, sequenced either directly or after in vitro stimulation (not recorded which). The receptor comes from a human donor in good health (CMV status not recorded). Some clones in this sample may be carry-over from other donors' samples. This chain links TRBV30 with TRBJ2-2; D ambiguous. The CDR3 DNA follows: TGTGCCTGGAGACCCGATTTCCAAAAAAACACCGGGGAGCTGTTTTTT. Its translation is CAWRPDFQKNTGELFF.